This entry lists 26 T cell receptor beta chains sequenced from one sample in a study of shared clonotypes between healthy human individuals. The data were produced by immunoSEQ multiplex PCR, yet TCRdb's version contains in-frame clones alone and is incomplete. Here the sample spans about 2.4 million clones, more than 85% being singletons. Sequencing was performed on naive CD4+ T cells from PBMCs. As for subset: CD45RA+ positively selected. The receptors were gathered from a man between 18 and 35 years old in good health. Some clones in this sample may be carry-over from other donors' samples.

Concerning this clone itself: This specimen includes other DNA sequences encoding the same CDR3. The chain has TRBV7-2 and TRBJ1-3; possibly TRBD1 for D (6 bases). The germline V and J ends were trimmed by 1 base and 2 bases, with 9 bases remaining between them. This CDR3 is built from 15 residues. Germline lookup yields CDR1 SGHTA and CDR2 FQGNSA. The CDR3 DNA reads TGTGCCAGCAGCTTAGTAGGGGGAGCTGGAAACACCATATATTTT. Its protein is CASSLVGGAGNTIYF.

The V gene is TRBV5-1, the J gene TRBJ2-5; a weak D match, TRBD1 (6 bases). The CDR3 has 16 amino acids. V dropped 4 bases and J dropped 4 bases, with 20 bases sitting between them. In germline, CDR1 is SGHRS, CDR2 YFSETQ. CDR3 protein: CASSTATGILRETQYF. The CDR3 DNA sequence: TGCGCCAGCAGCACAGCAACAGGGATTCTTAGAGAGACCCAGTACTTC.

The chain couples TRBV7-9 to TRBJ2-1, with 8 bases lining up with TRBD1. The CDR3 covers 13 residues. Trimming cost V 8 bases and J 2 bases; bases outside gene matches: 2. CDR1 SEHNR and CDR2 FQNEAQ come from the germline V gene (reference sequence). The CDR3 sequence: CASATGAYNEQFF. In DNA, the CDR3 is TGTGCCAGCGCGACAGGGGCCTACAATGAGCAGTTCTTC.

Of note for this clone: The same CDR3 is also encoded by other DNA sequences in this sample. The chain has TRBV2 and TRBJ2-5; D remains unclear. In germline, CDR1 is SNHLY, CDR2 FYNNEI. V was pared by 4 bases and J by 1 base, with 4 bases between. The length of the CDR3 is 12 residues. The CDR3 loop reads CASSGSQETQYF. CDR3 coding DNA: TGTGCCAGCAGTGGGTCCCAAGAGACCCAGTACTTC.

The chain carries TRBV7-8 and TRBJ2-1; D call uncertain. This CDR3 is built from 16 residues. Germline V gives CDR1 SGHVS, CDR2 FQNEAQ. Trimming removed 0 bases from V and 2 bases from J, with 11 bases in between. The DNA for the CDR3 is TGTGCCAGCAGCTTAGCCGGGCGTCAGACCTACAATGAGCAGTTCTTC. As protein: CASSLAGRQTYNEQFF.

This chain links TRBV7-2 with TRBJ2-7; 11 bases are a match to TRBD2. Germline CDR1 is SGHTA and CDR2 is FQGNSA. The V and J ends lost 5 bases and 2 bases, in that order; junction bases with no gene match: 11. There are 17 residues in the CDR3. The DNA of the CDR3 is TGTGCCAGCAGCGAAGCCCGCCCTAGCGGGGGGACCTACGAGCAGTACTTC. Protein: CASSEARPSGGTYEQYF.

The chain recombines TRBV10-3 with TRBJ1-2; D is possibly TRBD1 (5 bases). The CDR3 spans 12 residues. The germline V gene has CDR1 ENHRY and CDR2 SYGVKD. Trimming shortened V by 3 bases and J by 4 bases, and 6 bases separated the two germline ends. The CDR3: CAISDGAYGYTF. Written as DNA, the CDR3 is TGTGCCATCAGTGATGGGGCCTATGGCTACACCTTC.

CDR3 loop: CAISGASGRAWRDTQYF. Written as DNA, the CDR3 is TGTGCCATCAGTGGAGCTAGCGGGAGGGCCTGGAGAGATACGCAGTATTTT. This chain uses TRBV10-3 with TRBJ2-3, with TRBD2 matching 12 bases. The CDR3 has 17 residues. Trimming removed 4 bases from V and 5 bases from J; junction bases left unmatched: 10. Looked up from germline, CDR1 is ENHRY and CDR2 is SYGVKD.

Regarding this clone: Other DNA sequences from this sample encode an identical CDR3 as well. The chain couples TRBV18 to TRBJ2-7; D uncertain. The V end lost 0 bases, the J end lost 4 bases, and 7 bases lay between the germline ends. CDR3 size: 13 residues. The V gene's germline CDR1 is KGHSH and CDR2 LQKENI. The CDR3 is CASSPPVVYEQYF. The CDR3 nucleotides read TGTGCCAGCTCACCACCGGTGGTGTACGAGCAGTACTTC. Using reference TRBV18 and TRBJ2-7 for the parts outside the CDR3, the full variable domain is NAGVMQNPRHLVRRRGQEARLRCSPMKGHSHVYWYRQLPEEGLKFMVYLQKENIIDESGMPKERFSAEFPKEGPSILRIQQVVRGDSAAYFCASSPPVVYEQYFGPGTRLTVT.

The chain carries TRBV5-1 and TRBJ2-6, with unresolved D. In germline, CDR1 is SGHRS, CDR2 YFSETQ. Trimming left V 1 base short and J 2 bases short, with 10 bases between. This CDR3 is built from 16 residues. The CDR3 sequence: CASSLTTKAGANVLTF. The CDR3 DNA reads TGCGCCAGCAGCTTGACAACCAAGGCTGGGGCCAACGTCCTGACTTTC.

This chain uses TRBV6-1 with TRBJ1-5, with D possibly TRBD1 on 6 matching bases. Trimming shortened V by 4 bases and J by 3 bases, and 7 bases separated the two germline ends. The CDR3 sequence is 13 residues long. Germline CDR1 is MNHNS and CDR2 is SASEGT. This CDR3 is CASSGQVNQPQHF. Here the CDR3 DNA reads TGTGCCAGCAGTGGACAGGTCAATCAGCCCCAGCATTTT.

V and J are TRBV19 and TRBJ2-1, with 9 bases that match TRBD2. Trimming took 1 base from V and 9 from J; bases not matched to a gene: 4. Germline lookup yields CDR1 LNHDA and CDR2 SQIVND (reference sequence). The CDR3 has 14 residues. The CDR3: CASSIVLSGSEQFF. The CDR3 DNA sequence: TGTGCCAGTAGTATAGTTCTTAGCGGGAGTGAGCAGTTCTTC.

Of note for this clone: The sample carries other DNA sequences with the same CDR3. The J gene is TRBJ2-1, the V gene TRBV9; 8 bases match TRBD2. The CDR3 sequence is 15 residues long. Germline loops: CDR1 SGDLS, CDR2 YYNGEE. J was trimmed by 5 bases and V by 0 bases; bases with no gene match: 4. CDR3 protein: CASSVAGGPHNEQFF. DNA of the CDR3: TGTGCCAGCAGCGTAGCGGGAGGGCCTCACAATGAGCAGTTCTTC.

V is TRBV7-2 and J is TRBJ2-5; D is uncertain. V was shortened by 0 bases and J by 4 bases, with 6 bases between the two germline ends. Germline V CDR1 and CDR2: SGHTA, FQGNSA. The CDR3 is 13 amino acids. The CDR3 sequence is CASSLAPPETQYF. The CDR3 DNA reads TGTGCCAGCAGCTTAGCCCCCCCAGAGACCCAGTACTTC.

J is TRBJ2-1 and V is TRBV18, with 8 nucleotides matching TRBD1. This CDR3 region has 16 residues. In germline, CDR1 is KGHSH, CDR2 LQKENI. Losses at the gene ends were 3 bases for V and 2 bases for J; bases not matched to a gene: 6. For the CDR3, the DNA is TGTGCCAGCTCACCGGGGTTACAGGGGGCCTACAATGAGCAGTTCTTC. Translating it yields CASSPGLQGAYNEQFF.

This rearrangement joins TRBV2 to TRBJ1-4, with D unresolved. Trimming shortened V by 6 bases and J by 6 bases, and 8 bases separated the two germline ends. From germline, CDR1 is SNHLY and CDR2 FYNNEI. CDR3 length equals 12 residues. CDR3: CASSPLDEKLFF. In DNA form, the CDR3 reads TGTGCCAGCAGCCCCCTGGATGAAAAACTGTTTTTT.

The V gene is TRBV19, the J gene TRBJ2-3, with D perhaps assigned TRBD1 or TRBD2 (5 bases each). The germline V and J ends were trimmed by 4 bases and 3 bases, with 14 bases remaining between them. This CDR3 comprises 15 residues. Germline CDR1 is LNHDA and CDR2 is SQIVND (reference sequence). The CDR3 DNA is TGTGCCAGTAGTACCCCGGGGCAGGTGACAGATACGCAGTATTTT. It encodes CASSTPGQVTDTQYF.

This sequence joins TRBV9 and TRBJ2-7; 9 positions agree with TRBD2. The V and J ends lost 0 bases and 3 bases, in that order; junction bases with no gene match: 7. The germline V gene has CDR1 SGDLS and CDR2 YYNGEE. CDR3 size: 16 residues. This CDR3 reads CASSVGGAGGVYEQYF. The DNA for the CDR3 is TGTGCCAGCAGCGTAGGTGGCGCGGGAGGGGTCTACGAGCAGTACTTC.

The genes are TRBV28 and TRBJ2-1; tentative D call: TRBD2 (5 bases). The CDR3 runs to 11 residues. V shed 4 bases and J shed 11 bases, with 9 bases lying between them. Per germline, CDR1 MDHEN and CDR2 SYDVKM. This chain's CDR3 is CASSYRDKQFF. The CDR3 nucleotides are TGTGCCAGCAGTTACCGGGATAAGCAGTTCTTC.

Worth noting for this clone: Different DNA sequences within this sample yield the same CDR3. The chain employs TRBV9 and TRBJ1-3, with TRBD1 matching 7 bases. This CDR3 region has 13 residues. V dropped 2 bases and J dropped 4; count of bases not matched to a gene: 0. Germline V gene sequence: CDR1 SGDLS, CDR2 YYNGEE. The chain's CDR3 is CASSVGQGNTIYF. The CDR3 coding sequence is TGTGCCAGCAGCGTGGGACAGGGAAACACCATATATTTT.

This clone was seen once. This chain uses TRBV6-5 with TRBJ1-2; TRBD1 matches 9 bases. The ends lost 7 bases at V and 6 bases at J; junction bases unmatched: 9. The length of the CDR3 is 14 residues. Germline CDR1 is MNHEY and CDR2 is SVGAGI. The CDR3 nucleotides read TGTGCCAGCACCCTCGGGACAGGGTGGCATGGCTACACCTTC. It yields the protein CASTLGTGWHGYTF.

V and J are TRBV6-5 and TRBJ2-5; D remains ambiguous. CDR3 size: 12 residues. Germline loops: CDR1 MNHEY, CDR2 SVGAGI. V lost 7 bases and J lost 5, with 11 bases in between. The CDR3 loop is CASTSVGETQYF. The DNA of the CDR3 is TGTGCCAGCACTAGTGTTGGTGAGACCCAGTACTTC.

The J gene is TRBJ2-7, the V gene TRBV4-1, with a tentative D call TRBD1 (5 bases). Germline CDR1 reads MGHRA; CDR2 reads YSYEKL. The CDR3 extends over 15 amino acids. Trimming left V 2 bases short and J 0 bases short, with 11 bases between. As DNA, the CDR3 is TGCGCCAGCAGCCAAATACAGGCCAGCTCCTACGAGCAGTACTTC. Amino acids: CASSQIQASSYEQYF.

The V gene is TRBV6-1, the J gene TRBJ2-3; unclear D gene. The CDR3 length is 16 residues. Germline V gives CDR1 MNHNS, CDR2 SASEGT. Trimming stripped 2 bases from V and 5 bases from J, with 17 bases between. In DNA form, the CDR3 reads TGTGCCAGCAGTGAAAGTCCCACTCCTAAAGTAGATACGCAGTATTTT. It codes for CASSESPTPKVDTQYF.

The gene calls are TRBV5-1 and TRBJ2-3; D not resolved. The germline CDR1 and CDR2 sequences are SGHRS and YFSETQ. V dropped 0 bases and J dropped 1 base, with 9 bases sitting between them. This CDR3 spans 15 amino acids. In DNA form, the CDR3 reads TGCGCCAGCAGCTTGGTGGCGGTCGGCACAGATACGCAGTATTTT. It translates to CASSLVAVGTDTQYF. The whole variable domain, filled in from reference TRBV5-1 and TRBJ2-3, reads KAGVTQTPRYLIKTRGQQVTLSCSPISGHRSVSWYQQTPGQGLQFLFEYFSETQRNKGNFPGRFSGRQFSNSRSEMNVSTLELGDSALYLCASSLVAVGTDTQYFGPGTRLTVL.

In DNA, the CDR3 is TGCGCCAGCAGCTTAGGGACTAGAGAGGATACGCAGTATTTT. Amino acid sequence: CASSLGTREDTQYF. The chain is built from TRBV5-1 and TRBJ2-3; 8 nucleotides match TRBD2. With V trimmed by 2 bases and J by 6 bases, 5 bases remained unmatched. CDR1 is SGHRS, CDR2 YFSETQ, per germline. There are 14 residues in the CDR3.